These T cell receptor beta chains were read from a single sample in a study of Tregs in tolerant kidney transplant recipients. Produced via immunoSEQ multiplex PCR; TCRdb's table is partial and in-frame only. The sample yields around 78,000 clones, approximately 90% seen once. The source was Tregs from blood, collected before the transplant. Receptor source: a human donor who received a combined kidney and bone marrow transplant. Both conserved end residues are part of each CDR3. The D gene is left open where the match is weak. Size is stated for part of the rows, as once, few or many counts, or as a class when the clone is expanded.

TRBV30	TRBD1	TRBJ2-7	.	CAWSVGEGAEQYF	TGTGCCTGGAGTGTGGGTGAGGGGGCCGAGCAGTACTTC
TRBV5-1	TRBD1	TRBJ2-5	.	CASSLGQGIGEQYF	TGCGCCAGCAGCTTAGGACAGGGGATTGGTGAGCAGTACTTC
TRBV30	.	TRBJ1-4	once	CAWKGGTNEKLFF	TGTGCCTGGAAGGGGGGTACTAATGAAAAACTGTTTTTT
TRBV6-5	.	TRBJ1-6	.	CATGVSYNSPLHF	TGTGCCACAGGGGTCTCCTATAATTCACCCCTCCACTTT
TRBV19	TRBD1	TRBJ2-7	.	CASSNPGQGREQYF	TGTGCCAGTAGTAACCCGGGACAGGGGCGCGAGCAGTACTTC
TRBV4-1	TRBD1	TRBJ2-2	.	CASSQEPIGGPNTGELFF	TGCGCCAGCAGCCAGGAGCCGATAGGGGGCCCGAACACCGGGGAGCTGTTTTTT
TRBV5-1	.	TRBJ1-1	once	CASSLAERGTEAFF	TGCGCCAGCAGCTTGGCCGAAAGGGGCACTGAAGCTTTCTTT
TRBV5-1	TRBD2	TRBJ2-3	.	CASKRDLTADTQYF	TGCGCCAGCAAGCGGGATCTAACAGCGGATACGCAGTATTTT
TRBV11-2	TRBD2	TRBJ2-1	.	CASSLVPQREWGNEQFF	TGTGCCAGCAGCTTAGTTCCCCAGCGGGAGTGGGGCAATGAGCAGTTCTTC
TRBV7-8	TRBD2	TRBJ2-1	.	CASSPRLAGEQFF	TGTGCCAGCAGCCCCAGACTAGCTGGTGAGCAGTTCTTC
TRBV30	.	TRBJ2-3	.	CAWSTGGSTDTQYF	TGTGCCTGGAGTACCGGCGGTAGCACAGATACGCAGTATTTT
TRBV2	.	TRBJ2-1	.	CASSVTDYSYNEQFF	TGTGCCAGCAGTGTAACGGACTACTCCTACAATGAGCAGTTCTTC
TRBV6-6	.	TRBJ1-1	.	CASSFGQQNTEAFF	TGTGCCAGCAGTTTCGGACAGCAGAACACTGAAGCTTTCTTT
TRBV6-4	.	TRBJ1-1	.	CASHHTEAFF	TGTGCCAGCCACCACACTGAAGCTTTCTTT
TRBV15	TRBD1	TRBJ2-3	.	CATSRAGQGADTQYF	TGTGCCACCAGCAGAGCCGGACAGGGGGCAGATACGCAGTATTTT
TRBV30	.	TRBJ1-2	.	CAWSHQGIGTNYGYTF	TGTGCCTGGAGTCATCAGGGGATCGGGACCAACTATGGCTACACCTTC